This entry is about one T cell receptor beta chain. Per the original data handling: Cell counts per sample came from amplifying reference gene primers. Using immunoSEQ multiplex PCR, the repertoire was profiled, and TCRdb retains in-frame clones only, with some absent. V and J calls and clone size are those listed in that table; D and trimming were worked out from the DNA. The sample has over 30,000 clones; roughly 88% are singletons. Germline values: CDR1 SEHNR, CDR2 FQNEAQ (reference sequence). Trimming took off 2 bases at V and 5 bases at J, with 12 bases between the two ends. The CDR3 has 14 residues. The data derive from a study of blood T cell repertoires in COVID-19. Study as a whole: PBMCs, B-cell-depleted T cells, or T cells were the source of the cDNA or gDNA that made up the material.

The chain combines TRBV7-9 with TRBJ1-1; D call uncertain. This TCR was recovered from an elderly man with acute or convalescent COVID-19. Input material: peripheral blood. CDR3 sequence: CASSLMAGETEAFF. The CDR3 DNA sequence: TGTGCCAGCAGCTTAATGGCAGGTGAAACTGAAGCTTTCTTT.